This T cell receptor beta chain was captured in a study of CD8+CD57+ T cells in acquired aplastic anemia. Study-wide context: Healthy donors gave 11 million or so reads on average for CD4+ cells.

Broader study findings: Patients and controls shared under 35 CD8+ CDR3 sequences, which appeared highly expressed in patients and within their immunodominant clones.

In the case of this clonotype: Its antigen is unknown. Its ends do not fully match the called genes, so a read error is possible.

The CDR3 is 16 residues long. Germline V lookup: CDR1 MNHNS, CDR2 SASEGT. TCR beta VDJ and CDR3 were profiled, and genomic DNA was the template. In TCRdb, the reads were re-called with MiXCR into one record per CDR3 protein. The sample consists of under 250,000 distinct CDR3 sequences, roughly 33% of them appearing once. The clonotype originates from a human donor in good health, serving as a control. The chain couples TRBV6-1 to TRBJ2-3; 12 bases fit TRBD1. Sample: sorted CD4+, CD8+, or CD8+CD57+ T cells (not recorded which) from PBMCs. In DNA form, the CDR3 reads TGTGCCAGCAGGACGGGACAGGGGGCTGTTTTGGATACGCAGTATTTC. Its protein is CASRTGQGAVLDTQYF.